This paragraph reports one T cell receptor beta chain. The sample is drawn from a study of blood T cell repertoires in COVID-19. Study information: Acute and convalescent COVID-19 samples came from the United States, Italy and Spain. T cells, B-cell-depleted T cells, or PBMCs supplied cDNA or gDNA.

The CDR3 loop spans 14 amino acids. Germline CDR1 SGDLS, CDR2 YYNGEE. The V gene lost 2 bases and the J gene lost 4 bases, with 9 bases spanning the gap. In the authors' methods: How many nucleated cells were present was estimated from reference gene primer amplification. The data were produced by immunoSEQ multiplex PCR, yet TCRdb's version contains in-frame clones alone and is incomplete. D and trimming were read from the DNA, whereas the V and J calls and clone size are those reported in that table. Among 350,000 or so clones listed, around 83% were seen once. The receptor comes from a man aged 25-40 years with active or convalescent COVID-19. The gene calls are TRBV9 and TRBJ2-2; tentatively, D is TRBD1 (5 bases). Sequences were obtained from peripheral blood. The CDR3 loop is CASSVREATGELFF. The CDR3 coding sequence is TGTGCCAGCAGCGTCAGGGAAGCCACCGGGGAGCTGTTTTTT.